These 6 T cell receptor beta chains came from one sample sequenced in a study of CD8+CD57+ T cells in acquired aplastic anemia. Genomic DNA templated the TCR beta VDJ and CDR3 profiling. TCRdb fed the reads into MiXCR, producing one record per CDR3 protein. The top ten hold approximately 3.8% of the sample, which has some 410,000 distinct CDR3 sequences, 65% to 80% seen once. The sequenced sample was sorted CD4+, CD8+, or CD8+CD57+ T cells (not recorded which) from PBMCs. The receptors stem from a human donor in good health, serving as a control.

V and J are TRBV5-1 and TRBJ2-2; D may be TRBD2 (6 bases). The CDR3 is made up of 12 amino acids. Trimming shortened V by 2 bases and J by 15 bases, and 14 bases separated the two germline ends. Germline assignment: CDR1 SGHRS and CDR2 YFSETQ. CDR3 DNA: TGCGCCAGCAGCTTTGCCGGCCGCGGGATGTTTTTT. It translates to CASSFAGRGMFF.

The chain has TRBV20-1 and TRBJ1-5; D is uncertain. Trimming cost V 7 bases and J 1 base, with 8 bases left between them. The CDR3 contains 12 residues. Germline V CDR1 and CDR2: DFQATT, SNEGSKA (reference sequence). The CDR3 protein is CSVQQSNQPQHF. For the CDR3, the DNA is TGCAGTGTACAACAGAGCAATCAGCCCCAGCATTTT.

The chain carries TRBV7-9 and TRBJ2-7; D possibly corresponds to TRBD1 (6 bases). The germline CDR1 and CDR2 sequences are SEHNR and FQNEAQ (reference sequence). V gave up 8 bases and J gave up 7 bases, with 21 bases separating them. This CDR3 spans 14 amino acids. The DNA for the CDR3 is TGTGCCAGCCGACCGTTGGGACAAGTCTATGAGCAGTACTTC. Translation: CASRPLGQVYEQYF. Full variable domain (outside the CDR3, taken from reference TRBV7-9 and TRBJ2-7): DTGVSQNPRHKITKRGQNVTFRCDPISEHNRLYWYRQTLGQGPEFLTYFQNEAQLEKSRLLSDRFSAERPKGSFSTLEIQRTEQGDSAMYLCASRPLGQVYEQYFGPGTRLTVT.

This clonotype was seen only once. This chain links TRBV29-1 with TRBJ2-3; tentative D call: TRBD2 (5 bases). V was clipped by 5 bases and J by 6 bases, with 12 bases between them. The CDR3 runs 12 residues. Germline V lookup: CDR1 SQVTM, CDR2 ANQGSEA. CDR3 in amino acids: CSVRDWRDTQYF. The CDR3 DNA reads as TGCAGCGTTAGAGACTGGAGGGATACGCAGTATTTT.

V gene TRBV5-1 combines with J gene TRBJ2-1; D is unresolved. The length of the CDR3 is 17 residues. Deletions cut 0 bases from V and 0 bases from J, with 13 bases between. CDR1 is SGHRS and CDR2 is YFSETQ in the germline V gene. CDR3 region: CASSLGGKQSSYNEQFF. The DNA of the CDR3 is TGCGCCAGCAGCTTGGGTGGAAAGCAGAGCTCCTACAATGAGCAGTTCTTC. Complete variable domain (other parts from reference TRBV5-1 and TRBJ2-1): KAGVTQTPRYLIKTRGQQVTLSCSPISGHRSVSWYQQTPGQGLQFLFEYFSETQRNKGNFPGRFSGRQFSNSRSEMNVSTLELGDSALYLCASSLGGKQSSYNEQFFGPGTRLTVL.

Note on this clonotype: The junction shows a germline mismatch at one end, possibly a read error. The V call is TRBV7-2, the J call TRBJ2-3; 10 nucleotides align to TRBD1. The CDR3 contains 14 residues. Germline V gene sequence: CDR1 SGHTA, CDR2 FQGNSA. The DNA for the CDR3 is TGTGCCAGCAGCCCGGACAGGGGGGCTAATGCCCACACTTTT. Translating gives CASSPDRGANAHTF.